In this sample, the clone carrying this TCR beta chain turned up once. The CDR3 sequence is 14 residues long. The V gene lost 0 bases and the J gene lost 5 bases, with 12 bases spanning the gap. CDR1 is SGHNT, CDR2 YYREEE, per germline (reference sequence). The data belong to a study of control samples from healthy donors and cancer patients. Assay: immunoSEQ multiplex PCR; the TCRdb copy retains only in-frame clones and omits some. The sample comprises some 150,000 clones, 90% to 95% of which are singletons, and around 13% rests with the top ten. Sequencing input: blood. The source of this sequence is a man aged 40-55 years in good health. The gene calls are TRBV5-4 and TRBJ2-7; a possible D gene is TRBD1 (6 bases). This chain's CDR3 is CASSLVTGFDEQYF. The DNA for the CDR3 is TGTGCCAGCAGCTTGGTAACAGGGTTTGACGAGCAGTACTTC.